The present entry profiles one T cell receptor (beta chain) with its context. Its antigen is currently unknown. The sample belongs to a study of early stage breast cancer tumors. Study observations and caveats: Compared with adjacent normal breast, tumors showed approximately 2.5-fold denser, more clonal T cells.

Sequencing used immunoSEQ multiplex PCR; TCRdb keeps in-frame clones, though not all of them. The sample includes about 28,000 clones, 80% of them seen just once. Looked up from germline, CDR1 is SGHRS and CDR2 is YFSETQ. The germline V and J ends were trimmed by 4 bases and 4 bases, with 12 bases remaining between them. This CDR3 is built from 14 residues. The source is a person between 55 and 69 years old with breast cancer. Material: blood. The J gene is TRBJ2-1, the V gene TRBV5-1; weak D call: TRBD1 (6 bases). CDR3 coding DNA: TGCGCCAGCAGCCTCGGACAGTTATACAATGAGCAGTTCTTC. Its translation is CASSLGQLYNEQFF. The full variable domain, in which reference TRBV5-1 and TRBJ2-1 provide the parts outside the CDR3, is KAGVTQTPRYLIKTRGQQVTLSCSPISGHRSVSWYQQTPGQGLQFLFEYFSETQRNKGNFPGRFSGRQFSNSRSEMNVSTLELGDSALYLCASSLGQLYNEQFFGPGTRLTVL.